This TCR beta chain comes out of a study of blood T cells in healthy people across ages. Germline V gene sequence: CDR1 ENHRY, CDR2 SYGVKD. This CDR3 region has 16 residues. About this clonotype itself: One end of the junction fails to match germline, which may point to a read error.

A sample-barcoded 5' primer and a J-beta primer mix were used in a second PCR of roughly 6 to 12 cycles. One entry per CDR3 protein, called by TCRdb with MiXCR from the 5' RACE reads. The sample has roughly 1,700,000 distinct CDR3 sequences; approximately 30% are singletons. The V and J genes are TRBV10-3 and TRBJ1-5, with D maybe TRBD1 (5 bases). Sequenced: blood. The sequence derives from a young woman in good health. DNA for the CDR3: TGTGCCACCAGTGCCGGACAACTTGATAGCAATCAGCCCCAGCATTTT. It yields the protein CATSAGQLDSNQPQHF.